The 7 T cell receptor beta chains in this list originate from one sample, sequenced in a study of radiation and T cells in renal cell carcinoma (dated by TCRdb to 2020 to 2021). This sample's time point label indicates: baseline pretreatment blood. The sample's treatment or condition label is to be understood as: 15 Gy SBRT to primary tumor, nephrectomy 4 weeks later. Libraries came from the immunoSEQ multiplex PCR assay. In its TCRdb copy, this immuneACCESS table keeps in-frame sequences only and misses some clones. Where compared with another copy, unresolved V genes explain less than half of these, and the others have no known cause. The sample contains 130,000 to 150,000 clones, roughly 88% of them found a single time. The ten largest clones represent around 12% of the sample. The starting material was blood, obtained from a patient whose treatment included radiotherapy and nephrectomy. Receptors were obtained from a woman in her 50s with renal cell carcinoma.

This clone appeared a single time. This chain connects TRBV5-1 to TRBJ2-7, with D possibly being TRBD1 or TRBD2 (5 bases each). Trimming cost V 0 bases and J 3 bases, with 10 bases left between them. Germline CDR1 is SGHRS and CDR2 is YFSETQ. The CDR3 has 14 amino acids. This CDR3 reads CASSLGDPYYEQYF. CDR3 DNA: TGCGCCAGCAGCTTGGGGGACCCTTACTACGAGCAGTACTTC.

This clone appeared a few times. This CDR3 reads CSVELVGDRAFF. CDR3 sequence (DNA): TGCAGCGTTGAATTAGTGGGGGATCGAGCTTTCTTT. This chain connects TRBV29-1 to TRBJ1-1, with TRBD1 as a possible D gene (5 bases). In germline, CDR1 is SQVTM, CDR2 ANQGSEA. The CDR3 totals 12 residues. V was shortened by 2 bases and J by 10 bases, with 14 bases between the two germline ends. The full variable domain, its missing parts supplied by reference TRBV29-1 and TRBJ1-1, is SAVISQKPSRDICQRGTSLTIQCQVDSQVTMMFWYRQQPGQSLTLIATANQGSEATYESGFVIDKFPISRPNLTFSTLTVSNMSPEDSSIYLCSVELVGDRAFFGQGTRLTVV.

The V gene is TRBV4-1, the J gene TRBJ1-1; TRBD1 matches at 7 bases. CDR3 length equals 13 residues. After removal of 2 bases from V and 11 bases from J, the junction contained 8 bases not matched to a gene. The germline gives CDR1 MGHRA, CDR2 YSYEKL. The CDR3 nucleotides are TGCGCCAGCAGCCAATCGAGGGGGCTGCGGGCTTTCTTT. Its protein is CASSQSRGLRAFF.

The chain joins TRBV18 to TRBJ2-7; tentative D call: TRBD2 (5 bases). V lost 2 bases and J lost 0, with 8 bases in between. CDR1 is KGHSH and CDR2 is LQKENI in the germline V gene. The CDR3 totals 14 residues. In DNA form, the CDR3 reads TGTGCCAGCTCACCAGGCGGGCACTCCTACGAGCAGTACTTC. Encoded protein: CASSPGGHSYEQYF.

This clone was recorded only once. This chain uses TRBV4-3 with TRBJ1-4; TRBD1 agrees at 8 bases. Losses at the gene ends were 4 bases for V and 8 bases for J; bases not matched to a gene: 9. Germline V gene sequence: CDR1 LGHNA, CDR2 YSLEER. CDR3 size: 15 residues. As DNA, the CDR3 is TGCGCCAGCAGCCGAGGACAGGGAGTTCAGGAAAAACTGTTTTTT. Protein: CASSRGQGVQEKLFF.

The chain links TRBV28 to TRBJ2-3; TRBD1 or TRBD2 may be the D gene (5 bases each). The CDR3 contains 18 residues. Germline values: CDR1 MDHEN, CDR2 SYDVKM. Trimming stripped 6 bases from V and 2 bases from J, with 24 bases between. DNA for the CDR3: TGTGCCAGCAGGCTTGAGCCCAGGGCAGGGACCAACACAGATACGCAGTATTTT. It encodes CASRLEPRAGTNTDTQYF.

This clone was detected once. V usage is TRBV13 and J usage is TRBJ2-7; D not resolved. The CDR3 spans 18 residues. Germline CDR1 PRHDT, CDR2 FYEKMQ (reference sequence). Deletions cut 5 bases from V and 2 bases from J, with 25 bases between. The CDR3 protein is CASSLVGQSGGEAYEQYF. In nucleotides, the CDR3 is TGTGCCAGCAGCCTTGTCGGCCAATCCGGCGGAGAGGCCTACGAGCAGTACTTC.